These 19 T cell receptor beta chains came from one sample sequenced in a study of human T cells and chemical hapten exposure. Time point indicated: pre-sensitization, week 0. Treatment: therapeutic diphenylcyclopropenone sensitization with weekly scalp DPC. TCRdb re-derived calls from the RACE reads in MiXCR, one entry per CDR3 protein. The sample carries tens of thousands of distinct CDR3 sequences, 9.4% recorded once. Sequences were derived from whole blood, sampled in connection with sensitization to the hapten diphenylcyclopropenone (DPC). Receptors were obtained from a middle-aged woman with alopecia areata. Some clones in this sample may be carry-over from other donors' samples.

This clonotype was detected only a few times. The V gene is TRBV5-6, the J gene TRBJ1-5; D call uncertain. From germline, CDR1 is SGHDT and CDR2 YYEEEE. V was shortened by 3 bases and J by 5 bases, with 15 bases between the two germline ends. The CDR3 has 15 residues. The CDR3 DNA reads as TGTGCCAGCAGCTCGCGTTGGCGGGCGGATCAGCCCCAGCATTTT. This encodes CASSSRWRADQPQHF.

This chain joins TRBV20-1 and TRBJ1-6; 7 bases are shared with TRBD1. J lost 7 bases, V lost 5 bases, and 5 bases had no gene match. CDR1 and CDR2 (germline): DFQATT, SNEGSKA (reference sequence). CDR3 length: 13 amino acids. The CDR3 sequence: CSACDRDNSPLHF. The CDR3 DNA follows: TGCAGTGCTTGTGACAGGGACAATTCACCCCTCCACTTT.

This clonotype was seen only a few times. The J gene is TRBJ2-7, the V gene TRBV3-1; a possible D gene is TRBD1 (6 bases). V was pared by 5 bases and J by 3 bases, with 26 bases between. There are 18 residues in the CDR3. CDR1 is LGHDT, CDR2 YNNKEL, per germline (reference sequence). The CDR3 nucleotides read TGTGCCAGCAGCGGTGGACAGCGCTCGCCCGCCCGCTACTACGAGCAGTACTTC. Translation: CASSGGQRSPARYYEQYF.

This clonotype was counted ten times or more. The CDR3 region has the DNA TGTGCCAGCAGCCCGCCGGGACAATTTAGCGCTGAAGCTTTCTTT. Translating it yields CASSPPGQFSAEAFF. The chain carries TRBV13 and TRBJ1-1, with a possible D match to TRBD1 (6 bases). Germline V lookup: CDR1 PRHDT, CDR2 FYEKMQ (reference sequence). The germline V and J ends were trimmed by 5 bases and 6 bases, with 19 bases remaining between them. The CDR3 consists of 15 residues. The full variable domain, in which reference TRBV13 and TRBJ1-1 provide the parts outside the CDR3, is AAGVIQSPRHLIKEKRETATLKCYPIPRHDTVYWYQQGPGQDPQFLISFYEKMQSDKGSIPDRFSAQQFSDYHSELNMSSLELGDSALYFCASSPPGQFSAEAFFGQGTRLTVV.

The genes are TRBV5-1 and TRBJ2-2; D is perhaps TRBD1 (6 bases). V was shortened by 1 base and J by 2 bases, with 9 bases between the two germline ends. Germline V gene sequence: CDR1 SGHRS, CDR2 YFSETQ. The CDR3 consists of 15 residues. CDR3 nucleotide sequence: TGCGCCAGCAGCTTGCCAGGGGCAAACACCGGGGAGCTGTTTTTT. This encodes CASSLPGANTGELFF.

This clonotype was counted at least ten times. This chain uses TRBV5-5 with TRBJ1-6, with D possibly TRBD1 on 6 matching bases. This CDR3 contains 14 residues. V shed 5 bases and J shed 10 bases, with 16 bases lying between them. CDR1 is SGHKS and CDR2 is YYEKEE in the germline V gene (reference sequence). Here the CDR3 DNA reads TGTGCCAGCAGGGAGGCACAGGGTCCCTCACCCCTCCACTTT. Amino acids: CASREAQGPSPLHF.

This clonotype was seen a few times. V usage is TRBV6-5 and J usage is TRBJ2-2; D gene unclear. Germline V gene data show CDR1 as MNHEY and CDR2 as SVGAGI. V shed 2 bases and J shed 9 bases, with 10 bases lying between them. CDR3 length: 13 amino acids. The CDR3 sequence: CASSYELRRELFF. The CDR3 region has the DNA TGTGCCAGCAGTTACGAGCTTAGGAGGGAGCTGTTTTTT.

This clonotype showed up many times. The chain is built from TRBV27 and TRBJ2-1; D is unclear. The CDR3 spans 15 residues. Germline loops: CDR1 MNHEY, CDR2 SMNVEV (reference sequence). Between the trimmed V and J ends, which lost 0 bases and 5 bases, there was a span of 11 bases. CDR3 sequence (DNA): TGTGCCAGCAGTTTATCGAAGATGGGGAACAATGAGCAGTTCTTC. Protein product: CASSLSKMGNNEQFF.

This clonotype has just a few counts. The chain employs TRBV3-1 and TRBJ1-2, with D possibly matching TRBD1 (5 bases). V was pared by 0 bases and J by 2 bases, with 10 bases between. The germline gives CDR1 LGHDT, CDR2 YNNKEL (reference sequence). This CDR3 is built from 15 residues. The CDR3 DNA sequence: TGTGCCAGCAGCCAAGATATGGGGGACAACTATGGCTACACCTTC. Translating it yields CASSQDMGDNYGYTF.

Notes on this clonotype: With a much larger clone just one base away, this may be a read error. The V and J genes are TRBV6-6 and TRBJ2-3; 10 bases line up with TRBD2. The CDR3 sequence is 15 residues long. CDR1 MNHNY and CDR2 SVGAGI come from the germline V gene (reference sequence). The CDR3 reads CTSSFTSGGTDTQYF. The DNA for the CDR3 is TGTACCAGCAGTTTCACTAGCGGGGGCACAGATACGCAGTATTTT.

This chain connects TRBV14 to TRBJ2-7; perhaps TRBD2 as D (5 bases). This CDR3 is built from 13 residues. Between the trimmed V and J ends, which lost 0 bases and 11 bases, there was a span of 14 bases. Germline loops: CDR1 SGHDN, CDR2 FVKESK. Here the CDR3 DNA reads TGTGCCAGCAGCCAAGATTGGGTGAGGGCTAAGTACTTC. It encodes CASSQDWVRAKYF.

This clonotype was found many times. The chain carries TRBV20-1 and TRBJ2-1; a possible D gene is TRBD1 (6 bases). V was clipped by 4 bases and J by 0 bases, with 10 bases between them. Germline V lookup: CDR1 DFQATT, CDR2 SNEGSKA (reference sequence). This CDR3 has 14 residues. CDR3 residues: CSAITGSSYNEQFF. CDR3 bases: TGCAGTGCTATTACAGGGAGCTCCTACAATGAGCAGTTCTTC.

This clonotype was seen only a few times. DNA for the CDR3: TGTGCCAGCAGTTATTTGCGAGGAGGGGAGACCCAGTACTTC. It codes for CASSYLRGGETQYF. The genes are TRBV6-2 or TRBV6-3 and TRBJ2-5; D may be TRBD2 (6 bases). Trimming took 3 bases from V and 5 from J, leaving 13 bases between them. The CDR3 loop spans 14 amino acids. Per the germline V gene, CDR1 is MNHEY and CDR2 is SVGEGT.

This clonotype has a handful of counts. The V call is TRBV12-3 or TRBV12-4, the J call TRBJ2-3; 10 bases align to TRBD2. V shed 4 bases, J shed 2 bases, and the junction held 9 bases outside the gene matches. This CDR3 spans 17 amino acids. The CDR3 region has the DNA TGTGCCAGCAGTTCCAATAGCGGGGGGCCGAACACAGATACGCAGTATTTT. This sequence encodes CASSSNSGGPNTDTQYF.

This clonotype was detected many times. The genes are TRBV4-1 and TRBJ2-3; D remains ambiguous. Trimming left V 0 bases short and J 3 bases short, with 7 bases between. The CDR3 has 14 amino acids. Germline CDR1 MGHRA, CDR2 YSYEKL. The DNA of the CDR3 is TGCGCCAGCAGCCAAGAATGGAGTACAGATACGCAGTATTTT. As protein: CASSQEWSTDTQYF.

This clonotype was seen repeatedly, ten times or more. The V and J genes are TRBV11-3 and TRBJ2-3; D not certain. Trimming removed 6 bases from V and 0 bases from J, with 4 bases in between. This CDR3 has 12 residues. Germline V gives CDR1 SGHNT, CDR2 YENEEA. CDR3 residues: CASSFSTDTQYF. As DNA, the CDR3 is TGTGCCAGCAGTTTTAGCACAGATACGCAGTATTTT.

The V call is TRBV29-1, the J call TRBJ2-5, with D perhaps matching TRBD1 or TRBD2 (6 bases each). Per germline, CDR1 SQVTM and CDR2 ANQGSEA. Trimming removed 4 bases at V and 5 bases at J, with 14 bases between. This CDR3 spans 13 amino acids. The CDR3 DNA reads TGCAGCGTTGTCCGGGGGCGACTGGAGACCCAGTACTTC. As protein: CSVVRGRLETQYF.

This clonotype was counted many times. The chain has TRBV5-1 and TRBJ1-1, with a possible D match to TRBD1 (6 bases). Germline V gene lookup returns CDR1 SGHRS and CDR2 YFSETQ. CDR3 length: 15 amino acids. V was shortened by 6 bases and J by 1 base, with 16 bases between the two germline ends. CDR3: CASNQMGAPNTEAFF. The CDR3 DNA reads TGCGCCAGCAATCAAATGGGGGCCCCGAACACTGAAGCTTTCTTT.

This clonotype was detected a few times. This may come from a read error, since a much larger clone is one base off. The chain combines TRBV20-1 with TRBJ1-2; D is perhaps TRBD1 (5 bases). Looked up from germline, CDR1 is DFQATT and CDR2 is SNEGSKA (reference sequence). CDR3 length equals 15 residues. Deletions cut 6 bases from V and 8 bases from J, with 25 bases between. In DNA form, the CDR3 reads TGCAGTGCAAGCGCACCGGGACGGCTAAAGCTCGGCTACACCTTC. It translates to CSASAPGRLKLGYTF.